What follows is one T cell receptor beta chain and its context. The antigen remains undetermined. The sample originates from a study of OX40 agonist ivuxolimab in advanced cancers. For the study at large: People in dose escalation had one of these cancers: hepatocellular carcinoma, melanoma, renal cell or head and neck cancer. Study results and caveats: CD8+ T cells averaged more expanded clones than CD4+. Normalized expansion of T-cell clones was also low for some nonresponders.

Germline V lookup: CDR1 SGHTS, CDR2 YDEGEE. The CDR3 spans 15 residues. The ends were cut back, 0 bases at V and 6 bases at J, with 16 bases in the middle. Libraries were prepared by immunoSEQ multiplex PCR; TCRdb keeps only in-frame clonotypes and omits some of them. The profile shows around 85,000 clones, about 90% of them singletons. The sequences come from CD4+ or CD8+ T cells sorted from blood, collected in a trial of the OX40 agonist ivuxolimab. This chain uses TRBV5-8 with TRBJ2-7; tentatively, D is TRBD2 (6 bases). This TCR was recovered from an adult with an advanced solid tumor such as melanoma, head and neck, liver or kidney cancer. The CDR3 region is CASSLVGGILSEQYF. In DNA form, the CDR3 reads TGTGCCAGCAGCTTGGTTGGCGGGATCCTAAGCGAGCAGTACTTC.